The 27 T cell receptor beta chains given below trace back to one sample, sequenced in a study of blood T cell repertoires in COVID-19. Using immunoSEQ multiplex PCR, the repertoire was profiled, and TCRdb retains in-frame clones only, with some absent. The repertoire includes 200,000 or so clones, 75% to 90% of them detected once, and around 5.4% sits in the top ten. The material sequenced was peripheral blood. These receptor sequences come from a human donor in a cohort sampled during active COVID-19.

The chain couples TRBV27 to TRBJ1-6, with D perhaps matching TRBD1 (5 bases). The V gene lost 5 bases and the J gene lost 7 bases, with 15 bases spanning the gap. CDR3 length: 15 residues. CDR1 and CDR2 (germline): MNHEY, SMNVEV (reference sequence). The CDR3 loop is CASSPRQGSNSPLHF. The CDR3 DNA sequence: TGTGCCAGCAGTCCCCGCCAGGGTTCCAATTCACCCCTCCACTTT.

This clone was seen only once. The chain employs TRBV5-4 and TRBJ2-7, with TRBD2 identical over 9 bases. The CDR3 is 16 residues long. The J segment lost 2 bases and the V segment lost 4 bases, leaving 10 bases of the junction unmatched. CDR1 is SGHNT, CDR2 YYREEE, per germline (reference sequence). CDR3 sequence (DNA): TGTGCCAGCAGCCCGGGGAGACTAGCGGACACCTACGAGCAGTACTTC. It translates to CASSPGRLADTYEQYF.

The chain joins TRBV7-3 to TRBJ1-1; TRBD1 might be the D (5 bases). The germline gives CDR1 SGHTA, CDR2 FQGTGA. Trimming took off 1 base at V and 1 base at J, with 7 bases between the two ends. CDR3 length: 14 residues. The CDR3 protein is CASSLMGGNTEAFF. Here the CDR3 DNA reads TGTGCCAGCAGCTTAATGGGGGGGAACACTGAAGCTTTCTTT. Combining the CDR3 with reference TRBV7-3 and TRBJ1-1 gives the whole variable domain GAGVSQTPSNKVTEKGKYVELRCDPISGHTALYWYRQSLGQGPEFLIYFQGTGAADDSGLPNDRFFAVRPEGSVSTLKIQRTERGDSAVYLCASSLMGGNTEAFFGQGTRLTVV.

The rearrangement links TRBV11-2 to TRBJ1-6; tentative D call: TRBD1 (6 bases). The V and J ends lost 1 base and 4 bases respectively, with 8 bases between them. CDR3 length: 15 residues. CDR1 is SGHAT, CDR2 FQNNGV, per germline. The CDR3 DNA reads TGTGCCAGCAGCTTAGGACAGGAATATAATTCACCCCTCCACTTT. Translating gives CASSLGQEYNSPLHF.

The CDR3 nucleotides read TGTGCCAGCAGCCAGCGGGCTAGCACAGATACGCAGTATTTT. Translation gives CASSQRASTDTQYF. This chain joins TRBV3-1 (or the pseudogene TRBV3-2) and TRBJ2-3; possibly TRBD2 for D (5 bases). Trimming removed 3 bases from V and 0 bases from J, with 7 bases in between. The CDR3 totals 14 residues. CDR1 is LGHDT and CDR2 is YNNKEL in the germline V gene (reference sequence).

The chain links TRBV6-4 to TRBJ2-1; TRBD2 matches at 9 bases. J was trimmed by 3 bases and V by 5 bases; bases with no gene match: 8. Germline V gene sequence: CDR1 MRHNA, CDR2 SNTAGT. This CDR3 spans 16 amino acids. CDR3 coding DNA: TGTGCCAGCAGTAAAGCCGGGACTAGCTACTACAATGAGCAGTTCTTC. Protein sequence: CASSKAGTSYYNEQFF.

The chain couples TRBV24-1 to TRBJ2-1; TRBD1 might be the D (5 bases). V was pared by 4 bases and J by 10 bases, with 13 bases between. Germline V gene data show CDR1 as KGHDR and CDR2 as SFDVKD. This CDR3 spans 13 amino acids. The CDR3 loop reads CATSDPDIGEQFF. CDR3 nucleotide sequence: TGTGCCACCAGTGACCCGGACATCGGCGAGCAGTTCTTC.

The rearrangement links TRBV19 to TRBJ1-5; D is possibly TRBD1 (5 bases). The CDR3 has 14 residues. Germline values: CDR1 LNHDA, CDR2 SQIVND (reference sequence). V was clipped by 7 bases and J by 3 bases, with 13 bases between them. CDR3 sequence (DNA): TGTGCCAGTAACCTCAGGGATTCCAATCAGCCCCAGCATTTT. Translation: CASNLRDSNQPQHF.

The V gene is TRBV6-2 or TRBV6-3, the J gene TRBJ2-1; 9 positions agree with TRBD2. The CDR3 loop spans 15 amino acids. The V segment lost 5 bases and the J segment 4 bases; nucleotides outside the gene matches: 6. CDR1 is MNHEY and CDR2 is SVGEGT in the germline V gene. The CDR3 nucleotides read TGTGCCAGCAGTCTTAGCGGGAGTCTATACAATGAGCAGTTCTTC. It encodes CASSLSGSLYNEQFF.

In its sample, this clone was seen a few times. CDR3 in DNA: TGTGCCAGTAGTATCGGCAGGGGGTCCTACGAGCAGTACTTC. Residues: CASSIGRGSYEQYF. The rearrangement joins TRBV19 to TRBJ2-7, with 7 bases matching TRBD1. The CDR3 length is 14 residues. After removal of 3 bases from V and 1 base from J, the junction contained 3 bases not matched to a gene. Germline loops: CDR1 LNHDA, CDR2 SQIVND (reference sequence).

The chain carries TRBV20-1 and TRBJ2-3; no definite D call. The length of the CDR3 is 10 residues. Trimming removed 3 bases from V and 7 bases from J, with 5 bases in between. Germline CDR1 is DFQATT and CDR2 is SNEGSKA (reference sequence). CDR3 sequence (DNA): TGCAGTGCTAGCCAGAATACGCAGTATTTT. Translated: CSASQNTQYF.

The chain recombines TRBV9 with TRBJ2-1, with TRBD2 matching 7 bases. The CDR3 loop spans 16 amino acids. The V and J ends lost 0 bases and 4 bases, in that order; junction bases with no gene match: 7. Germline V lookup: CDR1 SGDLS, CDR2 YYNGEE. The CDR3 spells CASSVEGGSKYNEQFF. The CDR3 nucleotides read TGTGCCAGCAGCGTAGAGGGCGGGAGCAAGTACAATGAGCAGTTCTTC. Full variable domain (missing parts from reference TRBV9 and TRBJ2-1): DSGVTQTPKHLITATGQRVTLRCSPRSGDLSVYWYQQSLDQGLQFLIQYYNGEERAKGNILERFSAQQFPDLHSELNLSSLELGDSALYFCASSVEGGSKYNEQFFGPGTRLTVL.

The chain joins TRBV6-6 to TRBJ2-5, with D maybe TRBD1 (5 bases). The CDR3 extends over 12 amino acids. The germline gives CDR1 MNHNY, CDR2 SVGAGI (reference sequence). Trimming cost V 8 bases and J 5 bases, with 12 bases left between them. CDR3 protein: CASARVRETQYF. The CDR3 nucleotides are TGTGCCAGCGCCAGGGTAAGGGAGACCCAGTACTTC.

CDR3 protein: CAWMHGSYNSPLHF. In DNA form, the CDR3 reads TGTGCCTGGATGCACGGCTCCTATAATTCACCCCTCCACTTT. This sequence joins TRBV30 and TRBJ1-6; no clear D gene. Germline loops: CDR1 GTSNPN, CDR2 SVGIG (reference sequence). V was pared by 4 bases and J by 0 bases, with 7 bases between. The CDR3 loop spans 14 amino acids.

The chain has TRBV2 and TRBJ2-1, with 10 bases lining up with TRBD1. The V and J ends lost 6 bases and 4 bases, in that order; junction bases with no gene match: 6. The CDR3 contains 15 residues. Germline values: CDR1 SNHLY, CDR2 FYNNEI. The CDR3 is CASSYDRGLYNEQFF. The CDR3 DNA follows: TGTGCCAGCAGCTATGACAGGGGGCTATACAATGAGCAGTTCTTC.

The rearrangement joins TRBV28 to TRBJ2-2, with 8 bases fitting TRBD1. With V trimmed by 4 bases and J by 7 bases, 2 bases remained unmatched. This CDR3 spans 13 amino acids. The germline CDR1 and CDR2 sequences are MDHEN and SYDVKM. CDR3 in DNA: TGTGCCAGCAGTTCAGGGGGCCACGGGGAGCTGTTTTTT. Protein product: CASSSGGHGELFF.

CDR3 residues: CASSPGQGMTTEAFF. The CDR3 DNA is TGTGCCAGTAGTCCCGGACAGGGTATGACTACTGAAGCTTTCTTT. The rearrangement links TRBV19 to TRBJ1-1, with TRBD1 identical over 8 bases. This CDR3 has 15 residues. V was clipped by 5 bases and J by 5 bases; unmatched bases: 10. CDR1 and CDR2 (germline): LNHDA, SQIVND (reference sequence).

V usage is TRBV27 and J usage is TRBJ2-2; 10 nucleotides line up with TRBD2. CDR1 is MNHEY, CDR2 SMNVEV, per germline (reference sequence). V was clipped by 6 bases and J by 3 bases; unmatched bases: 4. This CDR3 is built from 15 residues. CDR3 sequence (DNA): TGTGCCAGCAGGATCGGGACTAGCGACACCGGGGAGCTGTTTTTT. It encodes CASRIGTSDTGELFF.

The chain employs TRBV5-4 and TRBJ2-7; 9 bases line up with TRBD1. The germline V gene encodes CDR1 SGHNT and CDR2 YYREEE (reference sequence). The CDR3 has 14 amino acids. V gave up 4 bases and J gave up 6 bases; unmatched junction bases: 8. In nucleotides, the CDR3 is TGTGCCAGCAGCCCCGGACAGGGGAGGGGCGAGCAGTACTTC. Translated, it gives CASSPGQGRGEQYF.

This chain joins TRBV9 and TRBJ2-6; no definite D call. The CDR3 covers 15 residues. Germline assignment: CDR1 SGDLS and CDR2 YYNGEE. Trimming pared 3 bases from V and 0 bases from J, leaving 7 bases between. CDR3 loop: CASSGRSSGANVLTF. CDR3 bases: TGTGCCAGCAGCGGACGGAGCTCTGGGGCCAACGTCCTGACTTTC.

The chain recombines TRBV9 with TRBJ2-5, with D perhaps TRBD1 (6 bases). Trimming stripped 4 bases from V and 2 bases from J, with 9 bases between. CDR1 is SGDLS and CDR2 is YYNGEE in the germline V gene. There are 13 residues in the CDR3. The CDR3 spells CASSSGAQETQYF. Written as DNA, the CDR3 is TGTGCCAGCAGCTCAGGGGCTCAAGAGACCCAGTACTTC.

This sequence joins TRBV28 and TRBJ1-2; 8 positions match TRBD1. There are 13 residues in the CDR3. Trimming at V came to 2 bases and at J to 8 bases, leaving 4 bases not matched to a gene. Germline CDR1 and CDR2: MDHEN and SYDVKM. CDR3 nucleotides: TGTGCCAGCAGTTTAAGGACAGGGCTCGGCTACACCTTC. Its translation is CASSLRTGLGYTF.

This chain joins TRBV3-1 (or the pseudogene TRBV3-2) and TRBJ2-3; 14 positions agree with TRBD2. The germline CDR1 and CDR2 sequences are LGHDT and YNNKEL (reference sequence). The CDR3 contains 15 residues. The J segment lost 6 bases and the V segment lost 1 base, leaving 0 bases of the junction unmatched. In nucleotides, the CDR3 is TGTGCCAGCAGCCAAGGACTAGCGGGAGGGGATACGCAGTATTTT. Residues: CASSQGLAGGDTQYF.

Here the CDR3 DNA reads TGCGCCAGCAGCTTTCGACAGGGGGCGTTATACGAGCAGTACTTC. Its translation is CASSFRQGALYEQYF. V and J are TRBV5-1 and TRBJ2-7; 10 positions match TRBD1. The CDR3 loop spans 15 amino acids. Germline V gene lookup returns CDR1 SGHRS and CDR2 YFSETQ. The trim removed 2 bases at V and 4 bases at J, leaving 6 bases unmatched.

V usage is TRBV7-9 and J usage is TRBJ1-5; D unclear. The germline CDR1 and CDR2 sequences are SEHNR and FQNEAQ (reference sequence). The CDR3 totals 14 residues. The ends were cut back, 1 base at V and 5 bases at J, with 9 bases in the middle. For the CDR3, the DNA is TGTGCCAGCAGCTTAGAGCGAACGGATCAGCCCCAGCATTTT. The encoded protein is CASSLERTDQPQHF.

The CDR3 DNA sequence: TGTGCCAGCAGCTTAGTTGGGGGGTCTGGGGCCAACGTCCTGACTTTC. This encodes CASSLVGGSGANVLTF. V gene TRBV7-2 combines with J gene TRBJ2-6, with a tentative D call TRBD2 (6 bases). V gave up 1 base and J gave up 1 base, with 8 bases separating them. The length of the CDR3 is 16 residues. Germline V lookup: CDR1 SGHTA, CDR2 FQGNSA. The entire variable domain, with the rest obtained from reference TRBV7-2 and TRBJ2-6, is as follows: GAGVSQSPSNKVTEKGKDVELRCDPISGHTALYWYRQSLGQGLEFLIYFQGNSAPDKSGLPSDRFSAERTGGSVSTLTIQRTQQEDSAVYLCASSLVGGSGANVLTFGAGSRLTVL.

The genes are TRBV27 and TRBJ2-7, with D hard to call. This CDR3 is 13 amino acids long. The germline CDR1 and CDR2 sequences are MNHEY and SMNVEV (reference sequence). V was cut by 6 bases and J by 5 bases, with 14 bases left in between. CDR3 nucleotide sequence: TGTGCCAGCAGACCTGCCCGGGTCCACGAGCAGTACTTC. Protein sequence: CASRPARVHEQYF.